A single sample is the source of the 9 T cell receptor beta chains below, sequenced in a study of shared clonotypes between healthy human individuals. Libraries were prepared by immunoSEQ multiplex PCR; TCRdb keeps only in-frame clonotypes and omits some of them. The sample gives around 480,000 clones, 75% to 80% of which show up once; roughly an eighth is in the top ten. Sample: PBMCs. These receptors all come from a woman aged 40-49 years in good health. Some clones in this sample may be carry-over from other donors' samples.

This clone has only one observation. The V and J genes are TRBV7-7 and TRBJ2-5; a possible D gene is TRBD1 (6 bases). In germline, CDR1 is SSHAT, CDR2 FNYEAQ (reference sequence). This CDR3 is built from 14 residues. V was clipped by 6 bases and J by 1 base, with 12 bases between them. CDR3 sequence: CASSPTGFQETQYF. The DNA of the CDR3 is TGTGCCAGCAGTCCCACAGGGTTCCAAGAGACCCAGTACTTC.

The CDR3 DNA follows: TGTGCCAGCAGTCTGGACAGGGTGGGGACCCAGTACTTC. The encoded protein is CASSLDRVGTQYF. V and J are TRBV11-3 and TRBJ2-5; TRBD1 aligns across 8 bases. V shed 6 bases, J shed 7 bases, and the junction held 7 bases outside the gene matches. This CDR3 is 13 amino acids long. The V gene's germline CDR1 is SGHNT and CDR2 YENEEA.

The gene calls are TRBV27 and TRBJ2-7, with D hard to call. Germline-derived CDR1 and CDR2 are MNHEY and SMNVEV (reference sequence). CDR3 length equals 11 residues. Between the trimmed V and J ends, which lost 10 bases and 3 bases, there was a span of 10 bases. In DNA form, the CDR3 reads TGTGCCACCTCGGACGGCTACGAGCAGTACTTC. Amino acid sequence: CATSDGYEQYF.

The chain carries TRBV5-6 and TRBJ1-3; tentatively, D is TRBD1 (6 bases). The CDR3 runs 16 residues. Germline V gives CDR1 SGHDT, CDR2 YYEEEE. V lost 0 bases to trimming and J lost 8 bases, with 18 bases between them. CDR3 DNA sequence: TGTGCCAGCAGCTTGGTCCGGGGGCAAGTCGGAGACACCATATATTTT. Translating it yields CASSLVRGQVGDTIYF. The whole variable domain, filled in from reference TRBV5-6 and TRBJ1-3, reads DAGVTQSPTHLIKTRGQQVTLRCSPKSGHDTVSWYQQALGQGPQFIFQYYEEEERQRGNFPDRFSGHQFPNYSSELNVNALLLGDSALYLCASSLVRGQVGDTIYFGEGSWLTVV.

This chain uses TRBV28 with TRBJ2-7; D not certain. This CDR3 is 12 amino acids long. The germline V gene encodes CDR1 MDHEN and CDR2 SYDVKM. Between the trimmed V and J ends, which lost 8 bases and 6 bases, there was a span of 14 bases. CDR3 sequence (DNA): TGTGCCAGCCAGGTTGGGGTTTCCGAGCAGTACTTC. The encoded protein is CASQVGVSEQYF.

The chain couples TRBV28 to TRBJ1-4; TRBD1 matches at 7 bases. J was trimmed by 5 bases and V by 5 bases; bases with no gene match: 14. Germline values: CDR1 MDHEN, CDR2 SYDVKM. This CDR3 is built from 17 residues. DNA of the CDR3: TGTGCCAGCAGTCTCCATCGACAACAGGGGACGAATGAAAAACTGTTTTTT. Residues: CASSLHRQQGTNEKLFF. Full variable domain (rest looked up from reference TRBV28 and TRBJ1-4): DVKVTQSSRYLVKRTGEKVFLECVQDMDHENMFWYRQDPGLGLRLIYFSYDVKMKEKGDIPEGYSVSREKKERFSLILESASTNQTSMYLCASSLHRQQGTNEKLFFGSGTQLSVL.

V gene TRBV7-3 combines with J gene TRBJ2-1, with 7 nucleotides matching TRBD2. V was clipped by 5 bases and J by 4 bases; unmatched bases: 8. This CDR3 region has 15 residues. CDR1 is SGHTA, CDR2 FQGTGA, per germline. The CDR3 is CASSPLASGYNEQFF. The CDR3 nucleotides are TGTGCCAGCAGCCCATTGGCTAGCGGATACAATGAGCAGTTCTTC.

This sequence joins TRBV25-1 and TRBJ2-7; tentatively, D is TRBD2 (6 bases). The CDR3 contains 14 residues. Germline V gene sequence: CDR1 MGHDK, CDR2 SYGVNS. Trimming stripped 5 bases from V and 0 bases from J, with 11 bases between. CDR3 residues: CASSRAGLSYEQYF. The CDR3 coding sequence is TGTGCCAGCAGTAGGGCGGGGCTCTCCTACGAGCAGTACTTC.

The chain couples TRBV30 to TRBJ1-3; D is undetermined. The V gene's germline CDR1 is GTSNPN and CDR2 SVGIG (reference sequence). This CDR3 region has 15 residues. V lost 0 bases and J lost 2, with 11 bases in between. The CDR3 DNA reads TGTGCCTGGAGTGTAAATCTTGGAACTGGAAACACCATATATTTT. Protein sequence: CAWSVNLGTGNTIYF.